This paragraph covers one T cell receptor (beta chain) sequence. Its target is unknown. A multiplex PCR was run with 60 Vbeta primers and 13 Jbeta primers. TCRdb's copy holds only in-frame clones and misses some; the assay was immunoSEQ multiplex PCR. The sample includes fewer than 250,000 clones, more than 70% of them seen just once. V was pared by 4 bases and J by 7 bases, with 10 bases between. This CDR3 contains 11 residues. Germline loops: CDR1 GTSNPN, CDR2 SVGIG (reference sequence). This entry is derived from a study of cytomegalovirus exposure and HLA in healthy donors. The study, taken as a whole, reports: With later analysis, a missense DCLRE1C variant became linked to TCR beta V- and J-gene trimming.

This chain connects TRBV30 to TRBJ1-1; the D is unclear. The sequenced material came from PBMCs. The sequence derives from a man in his thirties or forties in good health and CMV-seropositive. The CDR3 region has the DNA TGTGCCTGGACCGCGCACGGTGAAGCTTTCTTT. Translated, it gives CAWTAHGEAFF.